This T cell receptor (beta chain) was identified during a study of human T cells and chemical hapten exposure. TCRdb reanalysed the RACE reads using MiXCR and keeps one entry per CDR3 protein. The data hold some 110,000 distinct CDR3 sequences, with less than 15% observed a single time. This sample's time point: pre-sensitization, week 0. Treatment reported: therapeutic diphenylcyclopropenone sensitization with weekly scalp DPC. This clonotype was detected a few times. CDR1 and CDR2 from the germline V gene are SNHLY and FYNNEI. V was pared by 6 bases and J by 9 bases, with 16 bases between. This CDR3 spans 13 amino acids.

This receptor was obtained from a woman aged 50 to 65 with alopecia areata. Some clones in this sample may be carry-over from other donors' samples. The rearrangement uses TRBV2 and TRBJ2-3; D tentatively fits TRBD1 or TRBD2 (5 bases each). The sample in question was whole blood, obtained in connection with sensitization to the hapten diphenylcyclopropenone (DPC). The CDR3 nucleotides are TGTGCCAGCAGAACACAAACCTGGGGGACGCAGTATTTT. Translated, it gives CASRTQTWGTQYF.